The 29 T cell receptor beta chains presented below share a single source sample, sequenced in a study of blood T cell repertoires in COVID-19. Some clones are missing from TCRdb's copy, which holds only in-frame ones; the method was immunoSEQ multiplex PCR. This table has some 130,000 clones, approximately 78% appearing once. Material for sequencing was peripheral blood. These receptors all come from a man aged 55-75 years who had recovered from COVID-19.

The rearrangement joins TRBV6-1 to TRBJ2-2; D possibly corresponds to TRBD1 (6 bases). The CDR3 length is 16 residues. The germline V gene encodes CDR1 MNHNS and CDR2 SASEGT. Deletions cut 2 bases from V and 6 bases from J, with 16 bases between. In DNA, the CDR3 is TGTGCCAGCAGTGAAAAAAGCAACAGGGCTCCCGGGGAGCTGTTTTTT. Amino acids: CASSEKSNRAPGELFF.

The gene calls are TRBV2 and TRBJ2-1; D is perhaps TRBD2 (6 bases). Deletions cut 8 bases from V and 0 bases from J, with 14 bases between. CDR3 size: 15 residues. Germline loops: CDR1 SNHLY, CDR2 FYNNEI. CDR3 in DNA: TGTGCCAGCTATGGACTACTTCTCTCCTACAATGAGCAGTTCTTC. Amino acid sequence: CASYGLLLSYNEQFF.

The chain joins TRBV6-1 to TRBJ1-1, with 7 bases matching TRBD1. V was clipped by 2 bases and J by 4 bases; unmatched bases: 4. The CDR3 length is 14 residues. The germline V gene has CDR1 MNHNS and CDR2 SASEGT. CDR3 in amino acids: CASSESRGLTEAFF. The CDR3 DNA follows: TGTGCCAGCAGTGAATCGAGGGGGCTCACTGAAGCTTTCTTT.

The rearrangement links TRBV4-3 to TRBJ2-3, with 9 positions matching TRBD2. The V and J ends lost 4 bases and 3 bases, in that order; junction bases with no gene match: 8. CDR1 and CDR2 (germline): LGHNA, YSLEER. The CDR3 length is 16 residues. The CDR3 loop is CASSPRGGRVTDTQYF. The DNA for the CDR3 is TGCGCCAGCAGCCCCCGGGGCGGGAGGGTAACAGATACGCAGTATTTT.

The chain joins TRBV7-2 to TRBJ1-1; maybe TRBD1 (6 bases). Germline values: CDR1 SGHTA, CDR2 FQGNSA. Trimming removed 4 bases from V and 5 bases from J, with 11 bases in between. There are 13 residues in the CDR3. CDR3 DNA: TGTGCCAGCAGCTCAACACAGGGAACTGAAGCTTTCTTT. Translated: CASSSTQGTEAFF.

V and J are TRBV7-2 and TRBJ1-2, with D uncertain. CDR1 and CDR2 from the germline V gene are SGHTA and FQGNSA. Trimming took off 2 bases at V and 8 bases at J, with 12 bases between the two ends. This CDR3 is 13 amino acids long. The CDR3 protein is CASSLSNRGGYTF. The CDR3 DNA follows: TGTGCCAGCAGCTTATCTAACCGAGGAGGCTACACCTTC.

The rearrangement links TRBV29-1 to TRBJ1-5, with D possibly being TRBD1 (5 bases). Germline loops: CDR1 SQVTM, CDR2 ANQGSEA. CDR3 length equals 15 residues. V lost 6 bases and J 3 bases, leaving 18 bases between the germline ends. The CDR3 protein is CSVGDSTGVNQPQHF. The CDR3 DNA is TGCAGCGTGGGAGACTCGACGGGGGTCAATCAGCCCCAGCATTTT.

The chain uses TRBV18 and TRBJ2-5; 8 bases map to TRBD1. The CDR3 totals 15 residues. V gave up 4 bases and J gave up 5 bases; unmatched junction bases: 9. Germline V gene lookup returns CDR1 KGHSH and CDR2 LQKENI. The CDR3 reads CASSRNQGALETQYF. The CDR3 nucleotides are TGTGCCAGCTCACGAAATCAGGGGGCGCTGGAGACCCAGTACTTC. Full variable domain (remainder filled in from reference TRBV18 and TRBJ2-5): NAGVMQNPRHLVRRRGQEARLRCSPMKGHSHVYWYRQLPEEGLKFMVYLQKENIIDESGMPKERFSAEFPKEGPSILRIQQVVRGDSAAYFCASSRNQGALETQYFGPGTRLLVL.

This clone has more than one count but fewer than ten. V and J are TRBV2 and TRBJ2-5; TRBD1 aligns across 8 bases. Germline V gene data show CDR1 as SNHLY and CDR2 as FYNNEI. V shed 7 bases, J shed 5 bases, and the junction held 9 bases outside the gene matches. The CDR3 covers 14 residues. The CDR3 DNA reads as TGTGCCAGCACAAGCTCTAGGACAGGGGAGACCCAGTACTTC. This gives the protein CASTSSRTGETQYF.

The gene calls are TRBV5-1 and TRBJ2-2, with TRBD1 identical over 7 bases. Trimming removed 3 bases from V and 0 bases from J; junction bases left unmatched: 2. This CDR3 contains 15 residues. From germline, CDR1 is SGHRS and CDR2 YFSETQ. The CDR3 bases are TGCGCCAGCAGCTCGGGACAGACGAACACCGGGGAGCTGTTTTTT. Its protein is CASSSGQTNTGELFF.

This chain uses TRBV5-1 with TRBJ2-3, with 9 bases aligning to TRBD2. The V gene's germline CDR1 is SGHRS and CDR2 YFSETQ. V trimming: 0 bases; J trimming: 6 bases; junction bases outside the gene matches: 11. The CDR3 contains 17 residues. This CDR3 reads CASSLAGTSGSGDTQYF. As DNA, the CDR3 is TGCGCCAGCAGCTTGGCCGGTACTAGCGGGTCAGGGGATACGCAGTATTTT. The full variable domain, in which reference TRBV5-1 and TRBJ2-3 provide the parts outside the CDR3, is KAGVTQTPRYLIKTRGQQVTLSCSPISGHRSVSWYQQTPGQGLQFLFEYFSETQRNKGNFPGRFSGRQFSNSRSEMNVSTLELGDSALYLCASSLAGTSGSGDTQYFGPGTRLTVL.

This chain connects TRBV28 to TRBJ1-1, with 7 bases matching TRBD1. The germline V gene has CDR1 MDHEN and CDR2 SYDVKM. J lost 2 bases, V lost 3 bases, and 6 bases had no gene match. This CDR3 has 15 residues. The CDR3 nucleotides read TGTGCCAGCAGTTTGACAGGGCCACTTAACACTGAAGCTTTCTTT. Translating gives CASSLTGPLNTEAFF. Drawing the rest from reference TRBV28 and TRBJ1-1, the complete variable domain is DVKVTQSSRYLVKRTGEKVFLECVQDMDHENMFWYRQDPGLGLRLIYFSYDVKMKEKGDIPEGYSVSREKKERFSLILESASTNQTSMYLCASSLTGPLNTEAFFGQGTRLTVV.

The chain joins TRBV5-4 to TRBJ2-1; TRBD1 is a possible D gene (6 bases). The CDR3 is made up of 15 amino acids. CDR1 is SGHNT, CDR2 YYREEE, per germline (reference sequence). V was trimmed by 4 bases and J by 4 bases, leaving 15 bases between them. CDR3 in DNA: TGTGCCAGCAGCCCTATGCAGGGGAGTTACAATGAGCAGTTCTTC. Protein sequence: CASSPMQGSYNEQFF.

This clone was recorded many times. The chain couples TRBV3-1 (or the pseudogene TRBV3-2) to TRBJ1-5; 7 nucleotides align to TRBD1. CDR1 LGHDT and CDR2 YNNKEL come from the germline V gene (reference sequence). Trimming removed 2 bases from V and 6 bases from J; junction bases left unmatched: 7. The CDR3 is 15 amino acids. The CDR3 is CASSQSDRAGQPQHF. For the CDR3, the DNA is TGTGCCAGCAGCCAATCTGACAGGGCGGGTCAGCCCCAGCATTTT.

This clone occurred once. The CDR3: CASSETRLAGQYF. The CDR3 coding sequence is TGTGCCAGCAGCGAAACCCGACTAGCGGGCCAGTACTTC. V and J are TRBV7-3 and TRBJ2-5, with 10 bases identical to TRBD2. V lost 5 bases, J lost 10 bases, and 7 bases stayed unmatched. The CDR3 is 13 amino acids. Germline CDR1 reads SGHTA; CDR2 reads FQGTGA.

The rearrangement joins TRBV11-3 to TRBJ2-5; D perhaps matches TRBD2 (5 bases). The CDR3 has 13 amino acids. The germline V gene has CDR1 SGHNT and CDR2 YENEEA. The ends were cut back, 5 bases at V and 2 bases at J, with 9 bases in the middle. The CDR3 region is CASSRGFQETQYF. DNA for the CDR3: TGTGCCAGCAGCCGCGGGTTTCAAGAGACCCAGTACTTC.

This clone was detected only a few times. The chain uses TRBV3-1 (or the pseudogene TRBV3-2) and TRBJ2-3; D is ambiguous. CDR1 is LGHDT, CDR2 YNNKEL, per germline (reference sequence). The CDR3 covers 14 residues. V was trimmed by 7 bases and J by 0 bases, leaving 11 bases between them. CDR3 DNA sequence: TGTGCCAGCACCCCCCCCGGGAGCACAGATACGCAGTATTTT. Protein product: CASTPPGSTDTQYF.

The V gene is TRBV15, the J gene TRBJ1-1; D not resolved. CDR1 and CDR2 (germline): LNHNV, YYDKDF (reference sequence). CDR3 size: 13 residues. Trimming left V 10 bases short and J 2 bases short, with 14 bases between. The CDR3 coding sequence is TGTGCCAGTAGCATTAGCAGAAACACTGAAGCTTTCTTT. This translates into CASSISRNTEAFF.

The rearrangement links TRBV6-2 or TRBV6-3 to TRBJ2-1, with D possibly TRBD1 on 5 matching bases. The CDR3 extends over 13 amino acids. Germline V gives CDR1 MNHEY, CDR2 SVGEGT. V was cut by 1 base and J by 7 bases, with 8 bases left in between. CDR3 sequence: CASSYLGLNEQFF. The DNA of the CDR3 is TGTGCCAGCAGTTACTTGGGGCTGAATGAGCAGTTCTTC.

This chain connects TRBV9 to TRBJ2-7; D might be TRBD2 (6 bases). Germline values: CDR1 SGDLS, CDR2 YYNGEE. This CDR3 comprises 12 residues. V dropped 3 bases and J dropped 9 bases, with 13 bases sitting between them. In DNA, the CDR3 is TGTGCCAGCAGCGGACCGGGAGACGGGCAGTACTTC. It codes for CASSGPGDGQYF.

This rearrangement joins TRBV14 to TRBJ2-2; no firm D call. CDR1 is SGHDN and CDR2 is FVKESK in the germline V gene. V was trimmed by 3 bases and J by 1 base, leaving 6 bases between them. This CDR3 contains 14 residues. DNA of the CDR3: TGTGCCAGCAGCCATTCCATGAACACCGGGGAGCTGTTTTTT. Protein sequence: CASSHSMNTGELFF.

The chain has TRBV29-1 and TRBJ2-1, with 9 bases aligning to TRBD1. Germline V lookup: CDR1 SQVTM, CDR2 ANQGSEA. With V trimmed by 0 bases and J by 4 bases, 10 bases remained unmatched. There are 17 residues in the CDR3. The DNA for the CDR3 is TGCAGCGTTGAAGATCTTGGACAGGGGTTACTTTACAATGAGCAGTTCTTC. Amino acid sequence: CSVEDLGQGLLYNEQFF.

In this sample, this clone turned up a few times. The CDR3 spells CASSPREGVQPQHF. The CDR3 coding sequence is TGTGCCAGCAGCCCCCGGGAGGGTGTACAGCCCCAGCATTTT. The chain is built from TRBV11-3 and TRBJ1-5; no firm D call. Germline V gene lookup returns CDR1 SGHNT and CDR2 YENEEA. Trimming removed 5 bases from V and 7 bases from J, with 15 bases in between. The CDR3 is 14 residues long.

This clone has at least ten counts. The J gene is TRBJ1-2, the V gene TRBV19, with 8 bases identical to TRBD1. This CDR3 has 13 amino acids. V was pared by 6 bases and J by 7 bases, with 7 bases of the junction left unmatched. CDR1 is LNHDA, CDR2 SQIVND, per germline (reference sequence). CDR3 DNA sequence: TGTGCCAGTAGCCGGCGGCAGGGGGCTGGCTACACCTTC. This gives the protein CASSRRQGAGYTF.

In this sample, this clone turned up a few times. V usage is TRBV2 and J usage is TRBJ1-1, with a weak D call TRBD1 (6 bases). Per germline, CDR1 SNHLY and CDR2 FYNNEI. This CDR3 has 11 amino acids. Trimming removed 7 bases at V and 6 bases at J, with 9 bases between. CDR3 sequence: CASNRVAEAFF. CDR3 coding DNA: TGTGCCAGCAACAGGGTAGCTGAAGCTTTCTTT. The full variable domain, completed using reference TRBV2 and TRBJ1-1, is EPEVTQTPSHQVTQMGQEVILRCVPISNHLYFYWYRQILGQKVEFLVSFYNNEISEKSEIFDDQFSVERPDGSNFTLKIRSTKLEDSAMYFCASNRVAEAFFGQGTRLTVV.

CDR3 bases: TGCGCCAGCAGCCCCCTTCCGGGGACAGATACGCAGTATTTT. Amino acids: CASSPLPGTDTQYF. V and J are TRBV5-1 and TRBJ2-3; weak D call: TRBD2 (5 bases). Germline CDR1 is SGHRS and CDR2 is YFSETQ. The CDR3 is 14 amino acids. V lost 4 bases and J 3 bases, leaving 12 bases between the germline ends.

V gene TRBV30 combines with J gene TRBJ2-5; D is unresolved. CDR3 length: 11 amino acids. Trimming left V 0 bases short and J 5 bases short, with 4 bases between. Germline CDR1 and CDR2: GTSNPN and SVGIG (reference sequence). CDR3 nucleotide sequence: TGTGCCTGGAGTGTCAGTGAGACCCAGTACTTC. The encoded protein is CAWSVSETQYF.

The J gene is TRBJ1-1, the V gene TRBV4-1; a possible D gene is TRBD1 (6 bases). CDR3 length equals 15 residues. V dropped 4 bases and J dropped 1 base, with 13 bases sitting between them. The germline V gene has CDR1 MGHRA and CDR2 YSYEKL. The CDR3 sequence: CASSRTLTGNTEAFF. CDR3 coding DNA: TGCGCCAGCAGCCGAACATTGACAGGGAACACTGAAGCTTTCTTT.

V and J are TRBV19 and TRBJ2-7; TRBD1 matches 7 bases. After removal of 4 bases from V and 4 bases from J, the junction contained 4 bases not matched to a gene. The CDR3 runs 13 residues. CDR1 LNHDA and CDR2 SQIVND come from the germline V gene (reference sequence). Here the CDR3 reads CASSTDREYEQYF. The CDR3 DNA follows: TGTGCCAGTAGTACCGACAGGGAATACGAGCAGTACTTC.